Here is one T cell receptor beta chain with its context. The data are from a study of blood T cells in healthy people across ages. A second roughly 6 to 12 cycle PCR used barcoded and J-beta primers. Each CDR3 protein gets one entry after TCRdb re-called the 5' RACE reads with MiXCR. The sample holds 850,000 to 950,000 distinct CDR3 sequences, under 35% seen once. Trimming left V 4 bases short and J 3 bases short, with 16 bases between. The germline gives CDR1 DFQATT, CDR2 SNEGSKA (reference sequence). CDR3 length: 15 amino acids. Input material: blood. The chain has TRBV20-1 and TRBJ1-5; a weak D match, TRBD1 (5 bases). This receptor was obtained from an elderly woman in good health. CDR3 in DNA: TGCAGTGCTAAACTTCAGGGAGGGAACAATCAGCCCCAGCATTTT. Residues: CSAKLQGGNNQPQHF.